These 12 T cell receptor beta chains were all obtained from the same sample, sequenced in a study of T cells in Graves' hyperthyroidism and ophthalmopathy. Amplification of TCR beta CDR3 regions used RNA as the template. HTBI primers drove first-round RT-PCR of the TCR CDR3. TCRdb used MiXCR to reprocess the multiplex PCR reads, holding one entry per CDR3 protein. The top ten hold about 22% of the sample, which has 300,000 to 350,000 distinct CDR3 sequences, more than 11% seen once. The sequencing input was blood. The receptors come from a woman in her 30s with Graves' hyperthyroidism.

This clonotype was recorded at least ten times. The V and J genes are TRBV7-6 and TRBJ2-1, with TRBD2 identical over 12 bases. The CDR3 length is 16 residues. Germline loops: CDR1 SGHVS, CDR2 FNYEAQ. Trimming at V came to 6 bases and at J to 10 bases, leaving 13 bases not matched to a gene. The CDR3 DNA reads as TGTGCCAGCAGTACCCCGCGGCTAGCGGGAGGGCACGAGCAGTTCTTC. Residues: CASSTPRLAGGHEQFF.

The CDR3, as DNA: TGTGCCAGCAGCCAAGTTCAGGGAGTTGACTACACCTTC. Protein: CASSQVQGVDYTF. This chain connects TRBV3-1 to TRBJ1-2; D might be TRBD1 (5 bases). Germline V lookup: CDR1 LGHDT, CDR2 YNNKEL (reference sequence). V was pared by 1 base and J by 10 bases, with 13 bases between. The CDR3 runs 13 residues.

This clonotype was counted a few times. The V call is TRBV27, the J call TRBJ2-7; D unclear. V was clipped by 6 bases and J by 3 bases, with 12 bases between them. Germline CDR1 is MNHEY and CDR2 is SMNVEV (reference sequence). CDR3 length equals 13 residues. CDR3 sequence reads: CASSRGRFYEQYF. Here the CDR3 DNA reads TGTGCCAGCAGCCGCGGACGGTTCTACGAGCAGTACTTC.

Details on this clonotype: Mismatch with germline at one junction end may stem from a read error. The chain recombines TRBV19 with TRBJ2-5; D not certain. This CDR3 comprises 13 residues. CDR1 is LNHDA, CDR2 SQIVND, per germline (reference sequence). The CDR3 sequence: CASSTRPGEAQYF. CDR3 DNA sequence: TGTGCCAGTAGTACCCGACCCGGAGAGGCCCAGTACTTC.

This clonotype has only a few counts. The rearrangement links TRBV7-2 to TRBJ2-1; 13 positions agree with TRBD2. Germline-derived CDR1 and CDR2 are SGHTA and FQGNSA. V lost 4 bases to trimming and J lost 7 bases; unmatched junction nucleotides: 4. The CDR3 runs 15 residues. CDR3 loop: CASSYQTSGGNEQFF. CDR3 nucleotide sequence: TGTGCCAGCAGCTACCAGACTAGCGGGGGGAATGAGCAGTTCTTC.

As concerns this clonotype: Since a much larger clone is just one base distant, this may be a read error. The V gene is TRBV28, the J gene TRBJ1-2; possible D gene TRBD1, 5 bases. The CDR3 is 12 amino acids. Germline CDR1 MDHEN, CDR2 SYDVKM. CDR3 sequence reads: CASSITGYGHTF. As DNA, the CDR3 is TGTGCCAGCAGTATAACAGGTTATGGCCACACCTTC.

This clonotype was counted at least ten times. The chain links TRBV6-2 or TRBV6-3 to TRBJ2-1, with D uncertain. V lost 0 bases and J 2 bases, leaving 8 bases between the germline ends. The CDR3 runs 15 residues. In germline, CDR1 is MNHEY, CDR2 SVGEGT. The CDR3 nucleotides read TGTGCCAGCAGTTACTCTCGCACAGCCTACAATGAGCAGTTCTTC. This codes for CASSYSRTAYNEQFF.

This clonotype was counted between two and nine times. Written as DNA, the CDR3 is TGCAGTGCTAGAGATTCGGGGGGGGCCCTTCTTGGCTACACCTTC. This encodes CSARDSGGALLGYTF. This chain joins TRBV20-1 and TRBJ1-2, with D tentatively TRBD1 (6 bases). Germline CDR1 is DFQATT and CDR2 is SNEGSKA (reference sequence). Trimming took off 0 bases at V and 7 bases at J, with 18 bases between the two ends. The length of the CDR3 is 15 residues.

This clonotype was seen at least ten times. The chain couples TRBV5-1 to TRBJ1-1; D unclear. Germline V CDR1 and CDR2: SGHRS, YFSETQ. The CDR3 length is 12 residues. Trimming removed 4 bases from V and 8 bases from J, with 12 bases in between. DNA for the CDR3: TGCGCCAGCAGCCCCTCGACGGAGGAAGCTTTCTTT. Protein product: CASSPSTEEAFF.

The sample holds a few counts of this clonotype. The chain recombines TRBV6-2 or TRBV6-3 with TRBJ2-1; tentatively, D is TRBD1 (6 bases). The V gene's germline CDR1 is MNHEY and CDR2 SVGEGT. This CDR3 contains 12 residues. Trimming took 7 bases from V and 9 from J, leaving 13 bases between them. The CDR3 sequence: CASTKGGREQFF. CDR3 DNA sequence: TGTGCCAGCACAAAAGGGGGTCGTGAGCAGTTCTTC.

This clonotype was counted many times. CDR3 nucleotides: TGCAGTGCTGATACGGGACTATACAATGAGCAGTTCTTC. Translating it yields CSADTGLYNEQFF. The gene calls are TRBV20-1 and TRBJ2-1; the match to TRBD2 covers 7 bases. Per the germline V gene, CDR1 is DFQATT and CDR2 is SNEGSKA (reference sequence). V was pared by 5 bases and J by 4 bases, with 5 bases of the junction left unmatched. The CDR3 totals 13 residues.

Ten or more counts support this clonotype. V usage is TRBV18 and J usage is TRBJ1-2; unclear D gene. With 6 bases removed from V and 2 bases from J, the gap between germline ends came to 13 bases. CDR1 and CDR2 from the germline V gene are KGHSH and LQKENI. This CDR3 is built from 14 residues. The CDR3 DNA reads as TGTGCCAGCTCTCCGGAACCCGGAAACTATGGCTACACCTTC. Translation: CASSPEPGNYGYTF. The full variable domain, completed using reference TRBV18 and TRBJ1-2, is NAGVMQNPRHLVRRRGQEARLRCSPMKGHSHVYWYRQLPEEGLKFMVYLQKENIIDESGMPKERFSAEFPKEGPSILRIQQVVRGDSAAYFCASSPEPGNYGYTFGSGTRLTVV.